This T cell receptor (beta chain) was observed in a study of blood T cell repertoires in COVID-19. Sequencing used immunoSEQ multiplex PCR; TCRdb keeps in-frame clones, though not all of them. The sample lists more than 150,000 clones; approximately 80% were seen once. Germline V gives CDR1 MGHRA, CDR2 YSYEKL. The V gene lost 3 bases and the J gene lost 6 bases, with 17 bases spanning the gap. The CDR3 extends over 15 amino acids. The TCR comes from a human donor in a cohort sampled during active COVID-19. V gene TRBV4-1 combines with J gene TRBJ2-5, with D perhaps TRBD2 (6 bases). The sequencing input was peripheral blood. CDR3 nucleotide sequence: TGCGCCAGCAGCCAGACGGAGGGCCTAGAACAGACCCAGTACTTC. Protein sequence: CASSQTEGLEQTQYF.